This passage covers 30 T cell receptor beta chains from one sample sequenced in a study of blood T cell repertoires in COVID-19. The protocol was immunoSEQ multiplex PCR, while the TCRdb copy is restricted to in-frame clones and leaves out a portion. The sample lists hundreds of thousands of clones; around 90% were seen once. Sequenced: PBMCs or T cells enriched from blood (not recorded which). The receptors here all came from a woman under 30 with acute COVID-19.

The V and J genes are TRBV7-2 and TRBJ1-5; the match to TRBD1 covers 7 bases. Germline trimming cut 8 bases from V and 6 bases from J; bases unmatched to any gene: 7. CDR3 size: 13 residues. The germline CDR1 and CDR2 sequences are SGHTA and FQGNSA. In nucleotides, the CDR3 is TGTGCCAGCGGCACAGGGGAAGGTCAGCCCCAGCATTTT. Amino acid sequence: CASGTGEGQPQHF.

The CDR3 DNA reads as TGTGCCAGCAGCCAAGAGACAGGGCTACGGCAGCCCCAGCATTTT. Its protein product is CASSQETGLRQPQHF. The chain carries TRBV16 and TRBJ1-5; 7 nucleotides match TRBD1. Germline V gene lookup returns CDR1 KGHSY and CDR2 FQNENV. The ends lost 2 bases at V and 7 bases at J; junction bases unmatched: 8. The CDR3 consists of 15 residues.

At least ten counts were recorded for this clone. V usage is TRBV19 and J usage is TRBJ2-2; TRBD2 might be the D (5 bases). CDR3 length: 14 amino acids. Germline loops: CDR1 LNHDA, CDR2 SQIVND (reference sequence). V lost 5 bases and J 6 bases, leaving 13 bases between the germline ends. The CDR3 sequence is CASSRRLSAGELFF. CDR3 bases: TGTGCCAGTAGTCGCCGACTAAGTGCCGGGGAGCTGTTTTTT.

This sequence joins TRBV4-1 and TRBJ2-3; D ambiguous. The CDR3 has 17 residues. Germline loops: CDR1 MGHRA, CDR2 YSYEKL. The V end lost 4 bases, the J end lost 0 bases, and 17 bases lay between the germline ends. CDR3: CASSPPPESPSTDTQYF. The CDR3 region has the DNA TGCGCCAGCAGCCCGCCCCCGGAGAGCCCTAGCACAGATACGCAGTATTTT.

The V gene is TRBV10-3, the J gene TRBJ1-1, with D hard to call. Germline V lookup: CDR1 ENHRY, CDR2 SYGVKD. Trimming stripped 3 bases from V and 1 base from J, with 9 bases between. This CDR3 contains 14 residues. The CDR3 coding sequence is TGTGCCATCAGTGAAGACATTTCGAACACTGAAGCTTTCTTT. As protein: CAISEDISNTEAFF.

The V gene is TRBV2, the J gene TRBJ1-6; perhaps TRBD1 as D (5 bases). The CDR3 loop spans 13 amino acids. Trimming cost V 6 bases and J 13 bases, with 16 bases left between them. Germline-derived CDR1 and CDR2 are SNHLY and FYNNEI. CDR3 sequence reads: CASSGQNAGPLHF. Written as DNA, the CDR3 is TGTGCCAGCAGCGGACAAAACGCTGGGCCCCTCCACTTT.

The chain couples TRBV25-1 to TRBJ2-7; D unresolved. CDR1 and CDR2 from the germline V gene are MGHDK and SYGVNS. The CDR3 length is 13 residues. With 10 bases removed from V and 3 bases from J, the gap between germline ends came to 16 bases. Here the CDR3 DNA reads TGTGCCATCTTGAGGTGGCAGAACTACGAGCAGTACTTC. This codes for CAILRWQNYEQYF.

The chain has TRBV2 and TRBJ2-6; 7 bases are a match to TRBD2. This CDR3 comprises 13 residues. Germline loops: CDR1 SNHLY, CDR2 FYNNEI. Written as DNA, the CDR3 is TGTGCACGGGGGGTGACAGGGGCCAACGTCCTGACTTTC. Its translation: CARGVTGANVLTF.

This chain connects TRBV2 to TRBJ1-5; D not certain. Germline assignment: CDR1 SNHLY and CDR2 FYNNEI. The V and J ends lost 4 bases and 3 bases respectively, with 4 bases between them. CDR3 length: 12 residues. CDR3 DNA sequence: TGTGCCAGCAGTGCTACCAATCAGCCCCAGCATTTT. It is translated as CASSATNQPQHF.

V and J are TRBV20-1 and TRBJ1-5; 7 bases map to TRBD1. Trimming removed 3 bases from V and 2 bases from J; junction bases left unmatched: 7. Germline CDR1 is DFQATT and CDR2 is SNEGSKA (reference sequence). The CDR3 spans 15 residues. DNA for the CDR3: TGCAGTGCTAGTCGGGACAGTATGCGCAATCAGCCCCAGCATTTT. Protein: CSASRDSMRNQPQHF.

The rearrangement links TRBV7-3 to TRBJ2-5; 11 bases are a match to TRBD2. Germline lookup yields CDR1 SGHTA and CDR2 FQGTGA. The trim removed 5 bases at V and 1 base at J, leaving 9 bases unmatched. This CDR3 is 17 amino acids long. In DNA, the CDR3 is TGTGCCAGCAGCCCCCAACCGGGACTAGCGGCCCAAGAGACCCAGTACTTC. Protein sequence: CASSPQPGLAAQETQYF.

This clone was detected only once. The V gene is TRBV6-5, the J gene TRBJ1-6; D gene uncertain. Trimming took off 10 bases at V and 0 bases at J, with 13 bases between the two ends. Germline CDR1 reads MNHEY; CDR2 reads SVGAGI. This CDR3 contains 15 residues. The CDR3 reads CATILGSSYNSPLHF. The CDR3 DNA is TGTGCCACAATATTGGGGAGCTCCTATAATTCACCCCTCCACTTT.

The chain employs TRBV6-7 and TRBJ2-1; possibly TRBD2 for D (5 bases). TRBV6-7 is sorted into the ORF group, with uncertain function. There are 13 residues in the CDR3. The CDR3 reads CDTVSDSYNEQFF. The CDR3 bases are TGTGACACCGTTAGCGACTCCTACAATGAGCAGTTCTTC.

This chain joins TRBV18 and TRBJ1-3; TRBD1 matches at 9 bases. V shed 5 bases, J shed 4 bases, and the junction held 9 bases outside the gene matches. The CDR3 totals 16 residues. CDR1 and CDR2 (germline): KGHSH, LQKENI. CDR3 coding DNA: TGTGCCAGCTCATTTTCCGGACAGGGGACGGGAAACACCATATATTTT. This codes for CASSFSGQGTGNTIYF.

The V gene is TRBV20-1, the J gene TRBJ1-2; D is undetermined. CDR1 and CDR2 from the germline V gene are DFQATT and SNEGSKA (reference sequence). V dropped 2 bases and J dropped 2 bases, with 3 bases sitting between them. The CDR3 totals 11 residues. This CDR3 reads CSARQNYGYTF. CDR3 in DNA: TGCAGTGCTAGACAGAACTATGGCTACACCTTC.

The chain is built from TRBV4-1 and TRBJ2-4; D may be TRBD2 (5 bases). Per the germline V gene, CDR1 is MGHRA and CDR2 is YSYEKL. The germline V and J ends were trimmed by 0 bases and 0 bases, with 12 bases remaining between them. The CDR3 covers 17 residues. CDR3 nucleotides: TGCGCCAGCAGCCAAGATGTAGGACTGCTAGCCAAAAACATTCAGTACTTC. It encodes CASSQDVGLLAKNIQYF.

The chain combines TRBV30 with TRBJ1-3, with 7 nucleotides matching TRBD1. CDR1 and CDR2 (germline): GTSNPN, SVGIG (reference sequence). The J segment lost 4 bases and the V segment lost 3 bases, leaving 9 bases of the junction unmatched. The CDR3 has 15 amino acids. The DNA of the CDR3 is TGTGCCTGGAGGTACCCAGGGGGACGCGGAAACACCATATATTTT. Residues: CAWRYPGGRGNTIYF.

V is TRBV11-3 and J is TRBJ2-7; 7 positions agree with TRBD2. Germline assignment: CDR1 SGHNT and CDR2 YENEEA. The CDR3 runs to 14 residues. V dropped 3 bases and J dropped 2; count of bases not matched to a gene: 4. CDR3 nucleotides: TGTGCCAGCAGCTTCGGGGGAGGGGCCTACGAGCAGTACTTC. Encoded protein: CASSFGGGAYEQYF.

This clone was seen only once. The V and J genes are TRBV15 and TRBJ2-2; D is perhaps TRBD2 (5 bases). This CDR3 has 15 amino acids. Germline CDR1 and CDR2: LNHNV and YYDKDF (reference sequence). Between the trimmed V and J ends, which lost 4 bases and 7 bases, there was a span of 16 bases. The CDR3 region is CATSNTGVFFGELFF. In nucleotides, the CDR3 is TGTGCCACCAGCAATACCGGGGTCTTTTTCGGGGAGCTGTTTTTT.

The J gene is TRBJ2-2, the V gene TRBV4-1; 14 bases line up with TRBD2. Germline CDR1 MGHRA, CDR2 YSYEKL. The CDR3 contains 18 residues. With 0 bases clipped from V and 7 bases from J, the junction kept 7 bases outside the gene matches. CDR3 loop: CASSQDLTGLAGGGELFF. The CDR3 nucleotides read TGCGCCAGCAGCCAAGATTTAACAGGACTAGCGGGAGGCGGGGAGCTGTTTTTT.

The genes are TRBV6-6 and TRBJ1-2, with a weak D call TRBD1 (5 bases). CDR3 length: 12 residues. V was trimmed by 8 bases and J by 4 bases, leaving 11 bases between them. The V gene's germline CDR1 is MNHNY and CDR2 SVGAGI (reference sequence). The CDR3 sequence: CASDRGSYGYTF. In DNA form, the CDR3 reads TGTGCCAGCGACCGGGGGAGCTATGGCTACACCTTC.

The chain joins TRBV6-6 to TRBJ2-7; 12 bases are a match to TRBD1. The CDR3 extends over 15 amino acids. From germline, CDR1 is MNHNY and CDR2 SVGAGI (reference sequence). With V trimmed by 5 bases and J by 3 bases, 5 bases remained unmatched. CDR3 DNA sequence: TGTGCCAGCAGTCACGGGACAGGGGGCGACTACGAGCAGTACTTC. Protein: CASSHGTGGDYEQYF.

V usage is TRBV19 and J usage is TRBJ1-2, with 10 bases aligning to TRBD1. The CDR3 runs 14 residues. Germline CDR1 is LNHDA and CDR2 is SQIVND (reference sequence). The V segment lost 6 bases and the J segment 8 bases; nucleotides outside the gene matches: 9. CDR3 coding DNA: TGTGCCAGTAGCGTCGACAGGGGGCATCACGGCTACACCTTC. It specifies CASSVDRGHHGYTF.

This clone has only a few counts. In DNA, the CDR3 is TGTGCCAGCAGCTCCGGCCGGGACAGGGGGGTCACAAGGTTGCTGACTGAAGCTTTCTTT. This translates into CASSSGRDRGVTRLLTEAFF. The chain employs TRBV7-8 and TRBJ1-1, with 11 bases aligning to TRBD1. The CDR3 extends over 20 amino acids. V gave up 4 bases and J gave up 5 bases; unmatched junction bases: 21. CDR1 SGHVS and CDR2 FQNEAQ come from the germline V gene.

J is TRBJ2-1 and V is TRBV27; D remains unclear. Looked up from germline, CDR1 is MNHEY and CDR2 is SMNVEV (reference sequence). Trimming cost V 0 bases and J 0 bases, with 6 bases left between them. The CDR3 is 15 amino acids. CDR3 in amino acids: CASSLSVSSYNEQFF. The CDR3, as DNA: TGTGCCAGCAGTTTATCGGTGAGCTCCTACAATGAGCAGTTCTTC.

The V call is TRBV2, the J call TRBJ1-5; possible D gene TRBD1, 6 bases. The germline V gene encodes CDR1 SNHLY and CDR2 FYNNEI. CDR3 length: 13 amino acids. V was pared by 6 bases and J by 5 bases, with 11 bases between. This CDR3 is CASRGQVDQPQHF. Written as DNA, the CDR3 is TGTGCCAGCAGGGGACAAGTAGATCAGCCCCAGCATTTT.

The V call is TRBV5-1, the J call TRBJ2-7; perhaps TRBD1 as D (6 bases). Germline CDR1 reads SGHRS; CDR2 reads YFSETQ. The CDR3 totals 13 residues. V lost 2 bases and J lost 6, with 12 bases in between. CDR3: CASSLLGHGEQYF. The DNA for the CDR3 is TGCGCCAGCAGCTTATTGGGACATGGCGAGCAGTACTTC.

The chain joins TRBV27 to TRBJ2-1, with TRBD2 matching over 13 bases. Germline V gene data show CDR1 as MNHEY and CDR2 as SMNVEV (reference sequence). The CDR3 extends over 17 amino acids. Trimming removed 0 bases from V and 5 bases from J; junction bases left unmatched: 4. The CDR3 DNA sequence: TGTGCCAGCAGTTTATCCTGGGGACTAGCGGGACACAATGAGCAGTTCTTC. It encodes CASSLSWGLAGHNEQFF.

CDR3 DNA: TGCGCCAGCAGTTACACCGGGTTCGGAACCACAGATACGCAGTATTTT. This sequence encodes CASSYTGFGTTDTQYF. V is TRBV5-1 and J is TRBJ2-3; no reliable D call. V was pared by 5 bases and J by 2 bases, with 18 bases between. The germline CDR1 and CDR2 sequences are SGHRS and YFSETQ. This CDR3 spans 16 amino acids.

V usage is TRBV4-1 and J usage is TRBJ1-1; D might be TRBD1 (5 bases). Germline V gives CDR1 MGHRA, CDR2 YSYEKL. This CDR3 spans 14 amino acids. V lost 8 bases and J lost 0, with 13 bases in between. In DNA form, the CDR3 reads TGCGCCAGCCGTACCGGGGGGATGAACACTGAAGCTTTCTTT. It specifies CASRTGGMNTEAFF.